This is a list of T cell receptor beta chains from one sample in a study of a mutant IDH1 vaccine in newly diagnosed glioma. Libraries were prepared by immunoSEQ multiplex PCR; TCRdb keeps only in-frame clonotypes and omits some of them. The data contain under 85,000 clones, around 83% of them singletons. Their antigens are not known. Specimen: PBMCs, collected from a glioma patient whose treatment included an IDH1 peptide vaccine. These TCRs come from a woman between 50 and 59 years old with glioma. CDR3s include the opening cysteine and the closing phenylalanine or tryptophan. D genes are given only for firm matches. Size tells how often a clone was seen (once, few, many) or the class of an expanded clone, and some rows leave it out.

TRBJ2-7 | . | TRBV10-3 | . | TGTGCCATCGACGATCCGACTACCTCATCCTACGAGCAGTACTTC | CAIDDPTTSSYEQYF
TRBJ2-1 | TRBD2 | TRBV7-9 | few | TGTGCCAGCAGCACCCCGACTAGCGGGCTCCCAGACAATGAGCAGTTCTTC | CASSTPTSGLPDNEQFF
TRBJ2-7 | . | TRBV28 | once | TGTGCCAGCAGTATCTACCGGTACGAGCAGTACTTC | CASSIYRYEQYF
TRBJ1-1 | . | TRBV20-1 | . | TGCAGTGCTAGGAAAGAAACTGAAGCTTTCTTT | CSARKETEAFF
TRBJ2-7 | TRBD1 | TRBV19 | . | TGTGCCAGTAGTATGGACACAGGGGCTCGAGGCGAGCAGTACTTC | CASSMDTGARGEQYF
TRBJ1-3 | TRBD1 | TRBV10-2 | few | TGCGCCAGCAGTGAGACAGGGGATGGAAACACCATATATTTT | CASSETGDGNTIYF
TRBJ2-3 | . | TRBV5-1 | . | TGCGCCAGCAGCTGGGTCGAAGGACCTAGCACAGATACGCAGTATTTT | CASSWVEGPSTDTQYF
TRBJ2-3 | TRBD2 | TRBV7-3 | . | TGTGCCAGCAGCTTGCTAGCGGGACCGACAGATACGCAGTATTTT | CASSLLAGPTDTQYF
TRBJ2-7 | . | TRBV28 | . | TGTGCCAGCAGCTCCGACAACTCCTACGAGCAGTACTTC | CASSSDNSYEQYF
TRBJ1-1 | . | TRBV27 | . | TGTGCCAGCAGTTTAACCGGGAATGTGGCAGCTTTCTTT | CASSLTGNVAAFF
TRBJ1-3 | . | TRBV5-6 | . | TGTGCCAGCAGCCTCGACGGAAACACCATATATTTT | CASSLDGNTIYF
TRBJ2-5 | TRBD2 | TRBV9 | . | TGTGCCAGCAGCGTGTCTAGCGGGACCGGAATCCAAGAGACCCAGTACTTC | CASSVSSGTGIQETQYF
TRBJ2-4 | . | TRBV12-5 | . | TGTGCTAGTGGGGCCGATGGGATCATTCAGTACTTC | CASGADGIIQYF
TRBJ2-2 | . | TRBV27 | . | TGTGCCAGCAGTTTGTGGGGCCGTGGGGAGCTGTTTTTT | CASSLWGRGELFF
TRBJ1-4 | . | TRBV5-1 | . | TGCGCCAGCAGCCCGAACACAGGGAGCACTAATGAAAAACTGTTTTTT | CASSPNTGSTNEKLFF
TRBJ2-7 | TRBD1 | TRBV11-2 | . | TGTGCCAGCAGTCCGACAGGGGGTGATTCCTACGAGCAGTACTTC | CASSPTGGDSYEQYF
TRBJ2-1 | . | TRBV6-5 | . | TGTGCCAGCAGTTACTCGAGGCGGGGGCTCGGCAATGAGCAGTTCTTC | CASSYSRRGLGNEQFF
TRBJ1-1 | . | TRBV30 | few | TGTGCCTGGATCGTCGGGGTTTCGAACACTGAAGCTTTCTTT | CAWIVGVSNTEAFF
TRBJ1-5 | . | TRBV7-2 | once | TGTGCCAGCAGCTTAGTATTCTCGGGGATTAATCAGCCCCAGCATTTT | CASSLVFSGINQPQHF